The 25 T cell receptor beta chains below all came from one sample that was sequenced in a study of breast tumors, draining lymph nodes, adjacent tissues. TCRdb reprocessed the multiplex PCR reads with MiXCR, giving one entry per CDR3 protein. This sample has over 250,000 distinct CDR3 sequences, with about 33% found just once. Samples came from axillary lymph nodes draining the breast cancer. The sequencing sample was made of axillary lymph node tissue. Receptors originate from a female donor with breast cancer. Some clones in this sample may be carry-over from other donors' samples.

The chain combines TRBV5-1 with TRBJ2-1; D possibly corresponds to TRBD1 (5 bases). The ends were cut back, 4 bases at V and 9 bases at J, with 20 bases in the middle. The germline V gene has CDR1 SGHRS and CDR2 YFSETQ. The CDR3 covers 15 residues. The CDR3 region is CASSPGRGPVGEQFF. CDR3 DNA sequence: TGCGCCAGCAGCCCTGGAAGGGGTCCGGTCGGTGAGCAGTTCTTC.

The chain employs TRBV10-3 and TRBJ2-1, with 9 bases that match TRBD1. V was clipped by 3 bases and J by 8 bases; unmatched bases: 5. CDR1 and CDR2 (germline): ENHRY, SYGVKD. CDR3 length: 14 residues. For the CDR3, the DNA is TGTGCCATCAGTGACGGGACAGGGTCCGATGAGCAGTTCTTC. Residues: CAISDGTGSDEQFF.

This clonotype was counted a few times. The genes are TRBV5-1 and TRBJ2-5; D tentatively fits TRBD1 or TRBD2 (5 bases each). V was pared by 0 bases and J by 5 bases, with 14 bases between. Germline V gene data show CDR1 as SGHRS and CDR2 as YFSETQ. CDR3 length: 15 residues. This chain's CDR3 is CASSLAGATHETQYF. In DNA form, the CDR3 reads TGCGCCAGCAGCTTGGCCGGGGCTACACACGAGACCCAGTACTTC.

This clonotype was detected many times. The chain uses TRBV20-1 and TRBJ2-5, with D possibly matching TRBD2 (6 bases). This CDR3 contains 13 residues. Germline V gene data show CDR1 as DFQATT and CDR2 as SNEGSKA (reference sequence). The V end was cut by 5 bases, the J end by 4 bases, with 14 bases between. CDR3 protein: CSALFGGGETQYF. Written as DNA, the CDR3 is TGCAGTGCTCTCTTCGGGGGAGGAGAGACCCAGTACTTC.

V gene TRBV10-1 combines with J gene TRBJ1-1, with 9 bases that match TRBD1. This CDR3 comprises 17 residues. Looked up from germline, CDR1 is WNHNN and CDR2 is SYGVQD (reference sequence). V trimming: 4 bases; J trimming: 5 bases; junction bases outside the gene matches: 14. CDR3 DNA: TGCGCCAGCAGTGGGACTAGCGGGACAGGGTTTTGGACTGAAGCTTTCTTT. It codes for CASSGTSGTGFWTEAFF.

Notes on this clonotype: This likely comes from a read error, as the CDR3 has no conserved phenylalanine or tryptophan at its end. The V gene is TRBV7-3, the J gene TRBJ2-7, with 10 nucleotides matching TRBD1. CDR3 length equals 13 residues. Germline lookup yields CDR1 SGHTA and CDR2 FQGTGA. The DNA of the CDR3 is TGTGCCAGCAGCGGACAGGGGGACTACGAACAGTACCTC. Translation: CASSGQGDYEQYL.

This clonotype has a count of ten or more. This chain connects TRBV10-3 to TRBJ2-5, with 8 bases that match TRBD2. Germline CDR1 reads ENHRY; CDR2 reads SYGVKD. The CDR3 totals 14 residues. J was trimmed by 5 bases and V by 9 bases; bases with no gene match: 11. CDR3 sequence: CAIRASGLKETQYF. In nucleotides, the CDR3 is TGTGCCATTCGCGCTAGCGGGCTAAAGGAGACCCAGTACTTC.

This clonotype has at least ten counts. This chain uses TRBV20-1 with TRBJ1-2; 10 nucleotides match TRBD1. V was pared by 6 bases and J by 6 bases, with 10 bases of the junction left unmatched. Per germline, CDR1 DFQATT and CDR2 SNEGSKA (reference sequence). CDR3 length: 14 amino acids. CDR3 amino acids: CSAERDRGEDGYTF. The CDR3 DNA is TGCAGTGCCGAGCGGGACAGGGGAGAGGATGGCTACACCTTC.

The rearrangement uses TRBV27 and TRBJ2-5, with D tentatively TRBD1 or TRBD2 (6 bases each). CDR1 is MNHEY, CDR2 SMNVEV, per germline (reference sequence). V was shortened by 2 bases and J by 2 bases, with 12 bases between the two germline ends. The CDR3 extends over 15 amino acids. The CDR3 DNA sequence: TGTGCCAGCAGTTTAAGGGGGAGGACTCAAGAGACCCAGTACTTC. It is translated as CASSLRGRTQETQYF.

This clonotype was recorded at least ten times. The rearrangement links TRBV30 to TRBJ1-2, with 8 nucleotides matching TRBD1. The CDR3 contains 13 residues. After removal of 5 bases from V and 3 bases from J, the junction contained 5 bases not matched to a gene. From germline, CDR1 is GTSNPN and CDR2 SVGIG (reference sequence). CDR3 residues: CAWGGQADYGYTF. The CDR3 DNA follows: TGTGCCTGGGGGGGACAGGCGGACTATGGCTACACCTTC.

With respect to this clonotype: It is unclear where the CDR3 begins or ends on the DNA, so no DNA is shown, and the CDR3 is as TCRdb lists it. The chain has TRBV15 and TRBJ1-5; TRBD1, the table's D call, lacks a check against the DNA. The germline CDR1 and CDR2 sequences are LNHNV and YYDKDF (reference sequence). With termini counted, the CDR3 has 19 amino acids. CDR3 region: CASRLRTGSIRAVLRAGHF.

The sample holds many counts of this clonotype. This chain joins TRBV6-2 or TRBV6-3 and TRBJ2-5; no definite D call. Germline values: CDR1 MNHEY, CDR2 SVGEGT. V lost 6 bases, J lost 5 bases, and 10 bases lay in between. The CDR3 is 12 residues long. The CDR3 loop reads CASSRIRETQYF. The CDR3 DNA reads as TGTGCCAGCAGCAGAATCCGGGAGACCCAGTACTTC.

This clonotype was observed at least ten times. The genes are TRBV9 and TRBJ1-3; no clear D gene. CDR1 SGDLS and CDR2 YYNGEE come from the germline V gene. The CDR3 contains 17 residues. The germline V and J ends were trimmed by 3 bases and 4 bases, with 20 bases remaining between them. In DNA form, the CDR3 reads TGTGCCAGCAGCGCCTCCGCGTCGGTGCAGCTCGGAAACACCATATATTTT. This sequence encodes CASSASASVQLGNTIYF. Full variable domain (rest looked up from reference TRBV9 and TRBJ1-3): DSGVTQTPKHLITATGQRVTLRCSPRSGDLSVYWYQQSLDQGLQFLIQYYNGEERAKGNILERFSAQQFPDLHSELNLSSLELGDSALYFCASSASASVQLGNTIYFGEGSWLTVV.

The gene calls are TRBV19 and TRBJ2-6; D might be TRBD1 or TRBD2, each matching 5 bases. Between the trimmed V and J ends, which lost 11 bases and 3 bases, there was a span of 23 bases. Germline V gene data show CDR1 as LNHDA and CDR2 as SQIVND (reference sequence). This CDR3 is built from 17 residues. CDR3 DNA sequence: TGTGCCTCCGTTGGGGATGGGGCTCGGGATGGGGCCAACGTCCTGACTTTC. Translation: CASVGDGARDGANVLTF.

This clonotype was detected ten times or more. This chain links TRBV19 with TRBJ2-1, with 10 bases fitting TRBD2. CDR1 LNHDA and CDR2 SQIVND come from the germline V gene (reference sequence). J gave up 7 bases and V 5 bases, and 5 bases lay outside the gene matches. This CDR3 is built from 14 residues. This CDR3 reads CASSSSGSWNEQFF. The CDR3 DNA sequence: TGTGCCAGTAGTTCTAGCGGGAGTTGGAATGAGCAGTTCTTC.

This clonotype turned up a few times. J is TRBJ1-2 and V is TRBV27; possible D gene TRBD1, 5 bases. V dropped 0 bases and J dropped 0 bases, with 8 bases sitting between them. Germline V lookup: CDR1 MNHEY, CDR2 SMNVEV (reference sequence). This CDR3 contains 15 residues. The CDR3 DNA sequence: TGTGCCAGCAGTTTATCGGGGCAGCCTAACTATGGCTACACCTTC. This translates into CASSLSGQPNYGYTF.

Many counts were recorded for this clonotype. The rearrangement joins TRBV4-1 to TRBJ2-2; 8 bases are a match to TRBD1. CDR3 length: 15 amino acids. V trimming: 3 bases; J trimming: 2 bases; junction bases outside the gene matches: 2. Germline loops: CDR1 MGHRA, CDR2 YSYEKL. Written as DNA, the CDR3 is TGCGCCAGCAGCCAGGACAGGGTCAACACCGGGGAGCTGTTTTTT. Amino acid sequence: CASSQDRVNTGELFF.

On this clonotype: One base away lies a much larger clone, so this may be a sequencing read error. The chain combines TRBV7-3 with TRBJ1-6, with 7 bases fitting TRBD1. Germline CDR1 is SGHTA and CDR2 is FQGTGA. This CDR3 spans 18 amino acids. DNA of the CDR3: TGTACCAGCAGCTTATCCCCAGGGGGAGGGGACGTGGGACCACCCCTCCACTTT. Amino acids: CTSSLSPGGGDVGPPLHF.

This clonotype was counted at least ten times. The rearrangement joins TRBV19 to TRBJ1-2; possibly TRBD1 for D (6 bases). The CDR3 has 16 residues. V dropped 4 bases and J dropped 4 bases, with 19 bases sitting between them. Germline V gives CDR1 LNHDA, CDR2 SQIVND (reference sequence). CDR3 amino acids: CASSTRTETPTYGYTF. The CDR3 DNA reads TGTGCCAGTAGTACCCGGACAGAAACCCCAACCTATGGCTACACCTTC.

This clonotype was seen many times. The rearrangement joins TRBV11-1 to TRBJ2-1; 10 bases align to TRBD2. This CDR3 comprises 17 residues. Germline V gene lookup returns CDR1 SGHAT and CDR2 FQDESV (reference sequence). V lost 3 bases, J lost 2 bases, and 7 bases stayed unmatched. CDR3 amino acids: CASSFLGLAGAYNEQFF. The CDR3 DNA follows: TGTGCCAGCAGCTTTCTCGGGCTAGCGGGAGCCTACAATGAGCAGTTCTTC.

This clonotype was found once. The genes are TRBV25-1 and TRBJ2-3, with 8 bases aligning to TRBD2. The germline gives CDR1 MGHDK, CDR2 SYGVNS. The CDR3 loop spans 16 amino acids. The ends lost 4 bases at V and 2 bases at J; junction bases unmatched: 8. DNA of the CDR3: TGTGCCAGCAGTGCTCGACCGGGAGGGAACACAGATACGCAGTATTTT. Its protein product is CASSARPGGNTDTQYF.

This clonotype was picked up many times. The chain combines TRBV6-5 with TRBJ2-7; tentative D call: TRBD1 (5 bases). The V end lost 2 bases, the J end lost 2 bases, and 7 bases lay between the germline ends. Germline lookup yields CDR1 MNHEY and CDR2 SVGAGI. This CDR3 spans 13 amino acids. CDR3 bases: TGTGCCAGCAGTTACGGGGCGGCCTACGAGCAGTACTTC. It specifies CASSYGAAYEQYF.

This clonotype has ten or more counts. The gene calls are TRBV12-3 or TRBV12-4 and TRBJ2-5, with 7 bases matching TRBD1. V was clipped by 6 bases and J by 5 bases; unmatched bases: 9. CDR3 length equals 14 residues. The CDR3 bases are TGTGCCAGCAGGCAAGACAGGGCTCAGGAGACCCAGTACTTC. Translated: CASRQDRAQETQYF.

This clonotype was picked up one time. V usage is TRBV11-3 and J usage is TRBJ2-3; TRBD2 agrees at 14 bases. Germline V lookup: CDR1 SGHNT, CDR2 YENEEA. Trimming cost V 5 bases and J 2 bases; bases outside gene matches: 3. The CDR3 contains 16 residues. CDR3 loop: CASSRGLAGVTDTQYF. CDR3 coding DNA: TGTGCCAGCAGCCGGGGACTAGCGGGAGTCACAGATACGCAGTATTTT.

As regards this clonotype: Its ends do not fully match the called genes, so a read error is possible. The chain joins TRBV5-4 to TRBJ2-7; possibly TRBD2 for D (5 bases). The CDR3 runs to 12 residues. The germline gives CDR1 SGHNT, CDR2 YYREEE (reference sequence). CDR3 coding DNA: TGTGCCAGCAGCTTGGAGCGGTCCGAGCAGCACTTC. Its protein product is CASSLERSEQHF.